This TCR beta chain was identified during a study of T cell repertoires in cytomegalovirus infection. This clonotype was counted at least ten times. MiXCR was run by TCRdb on the reads, yielding one entry per CDR3 protein. Among 400,000 to 550,000 distinct CDR3 sequences listed, 11% were seen once. CDR3 length: 16 residues. Germline assignment: CDR1 SGHTA and CDR2 FQGTGA. V shed 5 bases, J shed 4 bases, and the junction held 4 bases outside the gene matches. Sequenced: PBMCs. The gene calls are TRBV7-3 and TRBJ2-5, with TRBD2 identical over 16 bases. This sequence was found in a human donor in good health (CMV status not recorded). Some clones in this sample may be carry-over from other donors' samples. DNA for the CDR3: TGTGCCAGCAGCATGGGACTAGCGGGAGGGGTAGAGACCCAGTACTTC. Protein: CASSMGLAGGVETQYF.